This record covers a single TCR beta chain. Its specificity is unknown. The V gene end was trimmed by 5 bases and the J gene end by 11 bases; junction bases not matched to a gene: 14. Germline V gene data show CDR1 as MGHDK and CDR2 as SYGVNS. The CDR3 loop spans 14 amino acids. This specimen comes from a study of cytomegalovirus exposure and HLA in healthy donors. The overall study: An early release of data contained 75 million to 90 million unique TCRs, which came from HLA-typed donors. Study-wide results and limits: In vitro assays verified that three CMV-associated chains recognized CMV antigens specifically. A missense variant in DCLRE1C was later tied to TCR beta V- and J-gene trimming. A later analysis found common viral pathogens apparently linked to several of the most significant clusters.

The PCR ran on 60 Vbeta and 13 Jbeta primers. TCRdb's copy holds only in-frame clones and misses some; the assay was immunoSEQ multiplex PCR. The repertoire holds roughly 130,000 clones, with approximately 85% as singletons. The source is a boy younger than 18 in good health and CMV-seronegative. The chain recombines TRBV25-1 with TRBJ2-5, with TRBD2 matching over 7 bases. Sequenced material: PBMCs. The CDR3 spells CASSYGGSRYEQYF. DNA of the CDR3: TGTGCCAGCAGTTATGGCGGGAGTCGTTATGAGCAGTACTTC.